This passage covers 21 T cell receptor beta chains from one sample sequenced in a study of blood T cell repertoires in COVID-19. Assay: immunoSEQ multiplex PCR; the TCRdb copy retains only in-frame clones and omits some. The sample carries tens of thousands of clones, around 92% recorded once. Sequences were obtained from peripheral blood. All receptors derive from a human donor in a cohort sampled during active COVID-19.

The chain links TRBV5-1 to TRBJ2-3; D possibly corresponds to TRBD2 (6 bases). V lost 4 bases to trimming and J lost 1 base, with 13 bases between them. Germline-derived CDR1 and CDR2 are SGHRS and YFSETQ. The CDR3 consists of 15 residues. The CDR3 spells CASSEGPGGTDTQYF. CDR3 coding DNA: TGCGCCAGCAGCGAGGGTCCGGGGGGCACAGATACGCAGTATTTT.

CDR3: CASSYSAAGELFF. In nucleotides, the CDR3 is TGTGCCAGCAGTTACTCGGCAGCCGGGGAGCTGTTTTTT. The chain joins TRBV6-5 to TRBJ2-2; D gene uncertain. CDR3 length equals 13 residues. Per germline, CDR1 MNHEY and CDR2 SVGAGI. V shed 0 bases and J shed 6 bases, with 5 bases lying between them.

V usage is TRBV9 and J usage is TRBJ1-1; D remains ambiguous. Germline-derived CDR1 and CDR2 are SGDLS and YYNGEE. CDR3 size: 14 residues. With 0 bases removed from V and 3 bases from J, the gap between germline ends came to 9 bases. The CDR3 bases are TGTGCCAGCAGCGTAGTTGGGAGAGACACTGAAGCTTTCTTT. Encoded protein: CASSVVGRDTEAFF.

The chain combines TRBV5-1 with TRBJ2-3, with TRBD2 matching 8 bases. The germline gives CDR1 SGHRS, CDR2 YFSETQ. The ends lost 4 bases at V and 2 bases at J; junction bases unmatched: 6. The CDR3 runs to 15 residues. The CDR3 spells CASSALAGFTDTQYF. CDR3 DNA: TGCGCCAGCAGCGCCTTAGCGGGGTTCACAGATACGCAGTATTTT.

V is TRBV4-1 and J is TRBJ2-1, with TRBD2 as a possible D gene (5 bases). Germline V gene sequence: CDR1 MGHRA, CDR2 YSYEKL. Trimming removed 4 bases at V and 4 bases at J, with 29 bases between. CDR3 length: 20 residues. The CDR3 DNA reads TGCGCCAGCAGCCCGGAGCCAAAACTAGTTCCACCTGGCCCATACAATGAGCAGTTCTTC. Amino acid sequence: CASSPEPKLVPPGPYNEQFF.

The CDR3 reads CASSPGTGFSGANVLTF. The CDR3 coding sequence is TGTGCCAGCTCCCCCGGGACAGGGTTCTCCGGGGCCAACGTCCTGACTTTC. The chain couples TRBV18 to TRBJ2-6; 9 bases are shared with TRBD1. CDR3 size: 17 residues. After removal of 6 bases from V and 4 bases from J, the junction contained 10 bases not matched to a gene. Germline V gene sequence: CDR1 KGHSH, CDR2 LQKENI.

The CDR3 region is CASSTAGTGKDGYTF. The CDR3 DNA reads TGTGCCAGTAGTACCGCCGGGACAGGGAAGGATGGCTACACCTTC. This sequence joins TRBV19 and TRBJ1-2, with TRBD1 matching over 9 bases. The CDR3 consists of 15 residues. Germline CDR1 LNHDA, CDR2 SQIVND (reference sequence). The V gene end was trimmed by 4 bases and the J gene end by 6 bases; junction bases not matched to a gene: 9.

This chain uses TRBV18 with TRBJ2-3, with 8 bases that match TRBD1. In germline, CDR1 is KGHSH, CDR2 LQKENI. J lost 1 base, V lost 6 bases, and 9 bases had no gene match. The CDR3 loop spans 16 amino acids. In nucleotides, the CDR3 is TGTGCCAGCTCCCGCCTGGACAGGGTGGGCACAGATACGCAGTATTTT. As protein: CASSRLDRVGTDTQYF.

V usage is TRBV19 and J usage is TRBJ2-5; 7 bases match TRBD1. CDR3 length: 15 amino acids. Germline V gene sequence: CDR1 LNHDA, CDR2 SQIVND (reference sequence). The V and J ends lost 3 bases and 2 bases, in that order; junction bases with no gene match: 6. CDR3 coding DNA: TGTGCCAGTAGTATTGAGGCAGGGGGTCAAGAGACCCAGTACTTC. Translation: CASSIEAGGQETQYF.

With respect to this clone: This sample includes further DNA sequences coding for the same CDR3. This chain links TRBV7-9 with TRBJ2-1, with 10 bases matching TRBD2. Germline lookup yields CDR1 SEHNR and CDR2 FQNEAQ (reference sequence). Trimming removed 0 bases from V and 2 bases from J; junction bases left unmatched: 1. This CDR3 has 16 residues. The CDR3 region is CASSLALAGTYNEQFF. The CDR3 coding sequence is TGTGCCAGCAGCTTAGCACTAGCGGGGACCTACAATGAGCAGTTCTTC.

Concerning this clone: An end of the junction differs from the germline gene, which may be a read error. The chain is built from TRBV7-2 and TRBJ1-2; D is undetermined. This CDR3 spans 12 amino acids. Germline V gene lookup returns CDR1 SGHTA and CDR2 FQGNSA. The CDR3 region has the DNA TGTGCCAGCAGCTTAGATGCACCAGGCTCTTTATTC. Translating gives CASSLDAPGSLF.

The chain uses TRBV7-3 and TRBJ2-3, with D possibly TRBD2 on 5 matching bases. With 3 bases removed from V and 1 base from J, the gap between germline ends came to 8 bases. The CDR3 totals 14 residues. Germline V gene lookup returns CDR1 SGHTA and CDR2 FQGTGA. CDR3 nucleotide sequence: TGTGCCAGCAGCTTTTCAGCGGGCACAGATACGCAGTATTTT. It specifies CASSFSAGTDTQYF.

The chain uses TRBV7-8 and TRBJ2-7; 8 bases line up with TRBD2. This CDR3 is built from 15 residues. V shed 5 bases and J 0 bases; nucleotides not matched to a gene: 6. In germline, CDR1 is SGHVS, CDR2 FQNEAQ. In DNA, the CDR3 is TGTGCCAGCAGCCAAGTAGGACTAGCCTCCTACGAGCAGTACTTC. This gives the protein CASSQVGLASYEQYF.

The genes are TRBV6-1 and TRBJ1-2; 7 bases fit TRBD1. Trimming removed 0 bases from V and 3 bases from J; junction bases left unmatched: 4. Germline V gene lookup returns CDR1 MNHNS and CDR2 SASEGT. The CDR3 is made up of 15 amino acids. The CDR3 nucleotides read TGTGCCAGCAGTGAAGCCGGGACAGCGGACTATGGCTACACCTTC. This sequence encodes CASSEAGTADYGYTF.

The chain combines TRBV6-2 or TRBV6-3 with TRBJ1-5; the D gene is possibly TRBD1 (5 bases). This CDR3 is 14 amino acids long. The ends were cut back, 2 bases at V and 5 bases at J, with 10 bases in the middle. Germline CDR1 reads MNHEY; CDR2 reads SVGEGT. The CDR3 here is CASSYRGSDQPQHF. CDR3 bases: TGTGCCAGCAGTTACCGGGGGAGCGATCAGCCCCAGCATTTT.

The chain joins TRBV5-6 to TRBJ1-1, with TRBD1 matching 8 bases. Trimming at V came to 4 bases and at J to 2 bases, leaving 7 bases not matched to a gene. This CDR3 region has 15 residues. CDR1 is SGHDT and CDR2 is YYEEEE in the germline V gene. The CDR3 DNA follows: TGTGCCAGCAGCGACGGCGGACAGGGAAACACTGAAGCTTTCTTT. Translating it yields CASSDGGQGNTEAFF. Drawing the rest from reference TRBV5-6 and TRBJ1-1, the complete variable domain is DAGVTQSPTHLIKTRGQQVTLRCSPKSGHDTVSWYQQALGQGPQFIFQYYEEEERQRGNFPDRFSGHQFPNYSSELNVNALLLGDSALYLCASSDGGQGNTEAFFGQGTRLTVV.

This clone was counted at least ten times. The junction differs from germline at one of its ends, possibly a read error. The CDR3 sequence is CASSLSQSAGALF. CDR3 bases: TGTGCCAGCAGCTTATCTCAATCGGCGGGCGCTCTCTTC. The chain combines TRBV13 with TRBJ1-2; D not certain. CDR1 is PRHDT and CDR2 is FYEKMQ in the germline V gene (reference sequence). CDR3 length equals 13 residues. The whole variable domain, remainder taken from reference TRBV13 and TRBJ1-2, is AAGVIQSPRHLIKEKRETATLKCYPIPRHDTVYWYQQGPGQDPQFLISFYEKMQSDKGSIPDRFSAQQFSDYHSELNMSSLELGDSALYFCASSLSQSAGALFGSGTRLTVV.

CDR3 region: CASSLARQGGSGSPLHF. DNA of the CDR3: TGTGCCAGCAGCTTGGCCAGGCAGGGAGGTTCGGGCTCACCCCTCCACTTT. The V call is TRBV5-4, the J call TRBJ1-6, with D perhaps matching TRBD1 (5 bases). CDR1 is SGHNT and CDR2 is YYREEE in the germline V gene (reference sequence). This CDR3 has 17 amino acids. V was clipped by 0 bases and J by 10 bases, with 20 bases between them.

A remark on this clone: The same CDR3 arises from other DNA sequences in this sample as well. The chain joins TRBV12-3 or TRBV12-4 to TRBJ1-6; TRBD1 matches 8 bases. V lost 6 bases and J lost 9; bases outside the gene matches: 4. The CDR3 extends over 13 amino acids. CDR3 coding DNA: TGTGCCAGCAGCGGACAGGGTGGTTCACCCCTCCACTTT. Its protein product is CASSGQGGSPLHF.

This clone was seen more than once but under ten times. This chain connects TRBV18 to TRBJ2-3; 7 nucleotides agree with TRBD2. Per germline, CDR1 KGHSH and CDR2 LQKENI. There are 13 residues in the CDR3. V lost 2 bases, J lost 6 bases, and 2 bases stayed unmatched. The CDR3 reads CASSPTGGDTQYF. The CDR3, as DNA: TGTGCCAGCTCACCAACCGGGGGGGATACGCAGTATTTT.

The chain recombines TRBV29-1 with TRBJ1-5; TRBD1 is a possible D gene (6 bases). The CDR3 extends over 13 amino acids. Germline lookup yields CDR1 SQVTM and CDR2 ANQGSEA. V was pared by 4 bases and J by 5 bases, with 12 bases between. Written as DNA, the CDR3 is TGCAGCGTTGTTGTGGGGGCCGATCAGCCCCAGCATTTT. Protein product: CSVVVGADQPQHF. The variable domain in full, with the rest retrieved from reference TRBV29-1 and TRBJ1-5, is SAVISQKPSRDICQRGTSLTIQCQVDSQVTMMFWYRQQPGQSLTLIATANQGSEATYESGFVIDKFPISRPNLTFSTLTVSNMSPEDSSIYLCSVVVGADQPQHFGDGTRLSIL.